The text below deals with one T cell receptor beta chain. Its antigen is still unknown. The method was immunoSEQ multiplex PCR; TCRdb's version includes in-frame clones alone and lacks a portion of them. The sample holds around 1,100,000 clones, approximately 80% seen once. The data were obtained in a study of shared clonotypes between healthy human individuals. Losses at the gene ends were 8 bases for V and 4 bases for J; bases not matched to a gene: 7. The germline CDR1 and CDR2 sequences are SNHLY and FYNNEI. The CDR3 covers 14 residues. Notes on the study in general: The study found approximately 5% of naive CD4 clonotypes shared across four donors.

Sequenced input: memory CD4+ T cells from PBMCs. Stated subset: CD45RA-negative fraction. This sequence was found in a man aged 18 to 30 in good health. Some clones in this sample may be carry-over from other donors' samples. J is TRBJ2-3 and V is TRBV2, with 9 bases fitting TRBD1. CDR3: CASGRTGVADTQYF. CDR3 coding DNA: TGTGCCAGCGGCAGGACAGGGGTAGCAGATACGCAGTATTTT.